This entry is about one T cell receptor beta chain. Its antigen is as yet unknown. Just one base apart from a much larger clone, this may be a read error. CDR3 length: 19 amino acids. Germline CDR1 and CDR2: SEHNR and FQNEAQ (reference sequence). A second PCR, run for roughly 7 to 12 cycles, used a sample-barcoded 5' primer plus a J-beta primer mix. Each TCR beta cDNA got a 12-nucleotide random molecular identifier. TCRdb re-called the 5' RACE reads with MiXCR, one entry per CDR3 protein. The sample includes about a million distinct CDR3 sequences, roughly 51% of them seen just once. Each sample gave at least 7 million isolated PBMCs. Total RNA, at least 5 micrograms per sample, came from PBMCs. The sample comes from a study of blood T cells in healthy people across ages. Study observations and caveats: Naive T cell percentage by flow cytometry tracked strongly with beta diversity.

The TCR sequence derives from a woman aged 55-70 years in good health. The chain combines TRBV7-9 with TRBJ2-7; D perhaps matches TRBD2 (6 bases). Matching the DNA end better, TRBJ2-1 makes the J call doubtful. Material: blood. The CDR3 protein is CASSPDRLRLVGVGNEQFF. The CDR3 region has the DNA TGTGCCAGCAGCCCAGACCGATTGAGACTAGTGGGAGTAGGCAATGAGCAGTTCTTC.